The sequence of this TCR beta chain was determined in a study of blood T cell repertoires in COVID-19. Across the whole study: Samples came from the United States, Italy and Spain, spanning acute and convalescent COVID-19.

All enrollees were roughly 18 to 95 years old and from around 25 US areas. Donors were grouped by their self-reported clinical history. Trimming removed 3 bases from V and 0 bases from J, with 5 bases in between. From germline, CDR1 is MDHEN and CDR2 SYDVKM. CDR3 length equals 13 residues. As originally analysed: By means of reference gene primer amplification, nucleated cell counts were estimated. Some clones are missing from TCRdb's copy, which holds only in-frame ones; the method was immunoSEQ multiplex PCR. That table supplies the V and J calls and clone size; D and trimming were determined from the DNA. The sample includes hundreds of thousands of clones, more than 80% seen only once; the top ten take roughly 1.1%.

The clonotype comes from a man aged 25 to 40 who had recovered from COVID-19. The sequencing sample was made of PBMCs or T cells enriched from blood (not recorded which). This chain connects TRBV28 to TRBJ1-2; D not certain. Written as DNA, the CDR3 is TGTGCCAGCAGTTTTCAGGCTAACTATGGCTACACCTTC. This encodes CASSFQANYGYTF.